These 22 T cell receptor beta chains were all obtained from the same sample, sequenced in a study of blood T cell repertoires in COVID-19. Clones were sequenced by immunoSEQ multiplex PCR, and TCRdb holds only the in-frame ones, with some missing. Found here are tens of thousands of clones, 90% of them singletons; the top ten hold 1.3%. Sequencing was done on a sample of peripheral blood. These receptors came from a man in his sixties with acute or convalescent COVID-19.

The gene calls are TRBV4-2 and TRBJ2-6; tentatively, D is TRBD1 (5 bases). CDR1 is LGHNA and CDR2 is YNFKEQ in the germline V gene. CDR3 length: 16 residues. Trimming took off 1 base at V and 0 bases at J, with 7 bases between the two ends. The CDR3 DNA sequence: TGTGCCAGCAGCCAAGGACAGAGCTCTGGGGCCAACGTCCTGACTTTC. Its protein is CASSQGQSSGANVLTF.

This sequence joins TRBV7-9 and TRBJ2-7, with D unresolved. Per the germline V gene, CDR1 is SEHNR and CDR2 is FQNEAQ (reference sequence). Trimming left V 4 bases short and J 2 bases short, with 6 bases between. CDR3 length: 12 residues. CDR3 sequence reads: CASSSITYEQYF. As DNA, the CDR3 is TGTGCCAGCAGCTCAATCACCTACGAGCAGTACTTC.

This chain joins TRBV7-2 and TRBJ2-3; 10 positions agree with TRBD2. There are 15 residues in the CDR3. Germline trimming cut 5 bases from V and 1 base from J; bases unmatched to any gene: 3. The V gene's germline CDR1 is SGHTA and CDR2 FQGNSA. CDR3 protein: CASSVTSGGTDTQYF. CDR3 coding DNA: TGTGCCAGCAGCGTTACTAGCGGGGGCACAGATACGCAGTATTTT.

The chain combines TRBV20-1 with TRBJ2-3; 8 bases line up with TRBD1. The junction had 2 bases not matched to a gene; V was cut back by 3 bases and J by 0 bases. Germline V gene data show CDR1 as DFQATT and CDR2 as SNEGSKA (reference sequence). There are 14 residues in the CDR3. The CDR3 DNA sequence: TGCAGTGCTAGTTGGGACAGGAGCACAGATACGCAGTATTTT. This sequence encodes CSASWDRSTDTQYF.

The rearrangement links TRBV27 to TRBJ2-3; 13 bases map to TRBD2. From germline, CDR1 is MNHEY and CDR2 SMNVEV (reference sequence). The CDR3 is made up of 16 amino acids. After removal of 6 bases from V and 6 bases from J, the junction contained 9 bases not matched to a gene. In DNA form, the CDR3 reads TGTGCCAGCAGCCGTCGACTAGCGGGGGGATCCGATACGCAGTATTTT. Amino acids: CASSRRLAGGSDTQYF.

The V call is TRBV30, the J call TRBJ1-1, with 12 positions matching TRBD1. This CDR3 spans 15 amino acids. Per germline, CDR1 GTSNPN and CDR2 SVGIG (reference sequence). J gave up 1 base and V 1 base, and 1 base lay outside the gene matches. CDR3 sequence: CAWSGGQGANTEAFF. In DNA form, the CDR3 reads TGTGCCTGGAGTGGGGGACAGGGGGCGAACACTGAAGCTTTCTTT.

The chain employs TRBV11-2 and TRBJ2-3; 12 bases are a match to TRBD2. CDR3 length: 16 residues. Germline assignment: CDR1 SGHAT and CDR2 FQNNGV. V lost 5 bases, J lost 1 base, and 4 bases stayed unmatched. DNA of the CDR3: TGTGCCAGCAGCCCTCGGACTAGCGGGGGCACAGATACGCAGTATTTT. Residues: CASSPRTSGGTDTQYF.

The chain has TRBV5-1 and TRBJ1-2; 12 bases are a match to TRBD1. There are 16 residues in the CDR3. V was pared by 4 bases and J by 6 bases, with 10 bases of the junction left unmatched. Germline CDR1 SGHRS, CDR2 YFSETQ. CDR3 DNA sequence: TGCGCCAGCAGCAAAGGGGACAGGGGGCGCCTAGATGGCTACACCTTC. It translates to CASSKGDRGRLDGYTF.

The chain carries TRBV12-5 and TRBJ1-2; no clear D gene. CDR3 length: 15 residues. CDR1 LGHNT and CDR2 FRNRAP come from the germline V gene. V shed 0 bases and J shed 3 bases, with 11 bases lying between them. The CDR3 sequence: CASGLVPGIDYGYTF. The CDR3 DNA reads as TGTGCTAGTGGTTTGGTCCCAGGTATCGACTATGGCTACACCTTC.

The chain is built from TRBV9 and TRBJ1-2, with TRBD1 matching over 8 bases. V trimming: 2 bases; J trimming: 3 bases; junction bases outside the gene matches: 9. The germline V gene has CDR1 SGDLS and CDR2 YYNGEE. The CDR3 runs to 16 residues. CDR3: CASSVETGVGDYGYTF. The CDR3 DNA reads TGTGCCAGCAGCGTTGAGACAGGGGTCGGTGACTATGGCTACACCTTC.

The CDR3 loop reads CAWSRQGAPTEAFF. The CDR3 DNA reads as TGTGCCTGGAGTAGACAGGGGGCGCCCACTGAAGCTTTCTTT. This rearrangement joins TRBV30 to TRBJ1-1; 10 bases line up with TRBD1. Losses at the gene ends were 2 bases for V and 4 bases for J; bases not matched to a gene: 4. There are 14 residues in the CDR3. Germline V gives CDR1 GTSNPN, CDR2 SVGIG (reference sequence).

The chain couples TRBV7-9 to TRBJ1-4; 9 bases agree with TRBD1. This CDR3 is built from 16 residues. J lost 6 bases, V lost 4 bases, and 9 bases had no gene match. The germline CDR1 and CDR2 sequences are SEHNR and FQNEAQ (reference sequence). The chain's CDR3 is CASSYGQGSNYEKLFF. The CDR3 DNA reads TGTGCCAGCAGCTACGGACAGGGGAGTAACTATGAAAAACTGTTTTTT.

This sequence joins TRBV19 and TRBJ1-6; 7 nucleotides line up with TRBD1. In germline, CDR1 is LNHDA, CDR2 SQIVND (reference sequence). This CDR3 region has 13 residues. Trimming cost V 9 bases and J 7 bases; bases outside gene matches: 6. CDR3 sequence (DNA): TGTGCCAGCCGGGACAGTTTGAATTCACCCCTCCACTTT. Translation: CASRDSLNSPLHF.

This chain links TRBV30 with TRBJ1-6; D not resolved. V dropped 1 base and J dropped 8 bases, with 9 bases sitting between them. This CDR3 region has 13 residues. Per the germline V gene, CDR1 is GTSNPN and CDR2 is SVGIG (reference sequence). The CDR3 DNA reads as TGTGCCTGGAGTGCCGGTCCGGATTCACCCCTCCACTTT. Its translation: CAWSAGPDSPLHF.

The V call is TRBV4-1, the J call TRBJ2-2; D call uncertain. The CDR3 runs to 15 residues. Trimming took 2 bases from V and 2 from J, leaving 9 bases between them. The germline gives CDR1 MGHRA, CDR2 YSYEKL. The DNA for the CDR3 is TGCGCCAGCAGCCAAAATTCACTTAACACCGGGGAGCTGTTTTTT. This sequence encodes CASSQNSLNTGELFF.

This clone was recorded only once. The chain links TRBV27 to TRBJ2-7; D is possibly TRBD1 (6 bases). Germline CDR1 MNHEY, CDR2 SMNVEV (reference sequence). There are 13 residues in the CDR3. Between the trimmed V and J ends, which lost 5 bases and 3 bases, there was a span of 11 bases. CDR3 bases: TGTGCCAGCAGTAGACAGGTTCTCTACGAGCAGTACTTC. Encoded protein: CASSRQVLYEQYF.

The V and J genes are TRBV19 and TRBJ2-3, with 10 bases matching TRBD2. V shed 0 bases and J 4 bases; nucleotides not matched to a gene: 4. This CDR3 has 16 amino acids. The V gene's germline CDR1 is LNHDA and CDR2 SQIVND (reference sequence). The CDR3 region is CASSIDLAGASDTQYF. In DNA, the CDR3 is TGTGCCAGTAGTATAGATCTAGCGGGGGCCTCAGATACGCAGTATTTT.

The rearrangement links TRBV5-1 to TRBJ2-1; TRBD1 aligns across 9 bases. The junction had 11 bases not matched to a gene; V was cut back by 6 bases and J by 7 bases. Germline CDR1 SGHRS, CDR2 YFSETQ. The CDR3 runs to 15 residues. The CDR3 region is CASNNRDRAANEQFF. The CDR3 DNA is TGCGCCAGCAACAACCGGGACAGGGCTGCAAATGAGCAGTTCTTC.

The chain combines TRBV3-1 (or the pseudogene TRBV3-2) with TRBJ1-4; D is undetermined. Germline V gene lookup returns CDR1 LGHDT and CDR2 YNNKEL (reference sequence). There are 15 residues in the CDR3. V lost 4 bases, J lost 8 bases, and 17 bases lay in between. CDR3 nucleotide sequence: TGTGCCAGCAGCCTCTTATCCGGGAGCGTCGAAAAACTGTTTTTT. This codes for CASSLLSGSVEKLFF.

This chain links TRBV5-1 with TRBJ1-5; 9 nucleotides match TRBD1. Trimming at V came to 5 bases and at J to 3 bases, leaving 6 bases not matched to a gene. Germline values: CDR1 SGHRS, CDR2 YFSETQ. The CDR3 is 15 residues long. The CDR3, as DNA: TGCGCCAGCAGTTCCGGGACAGGGATCAATCAGCCCCAGCATTTT. This encodes CASSSGTGINQPQHF.

The rearrangement links TRBV7-2 to TRBJ1-5; D might be TRBD1 (6 bases). The ends were cut back, 2 bases at V and 4 bases at J, with 21 bases in the middle. The length of the CDR3 is 18 residues. CDR1 and CDR2 from the germline V gene are SGHTA and FQGNSA. CDR3 in amino acids: CASSLKITGSEGNQPQHF. The DNA for the CDR3 is TGTGCCAGCAGCTTAAAGATTACAGGGTCCGAGGGGAATCAGCCCCAGCATTTT.

This chain uses TRBV29-1 with TRBJ2-5, with TRBD1 matching 8 bases. V shed 2 bases, J shed 4 bases, and the junction held 9 bases outside the gene matches. This CDR3 has 15 amino acids. From germline, CDR1 is SQVTM and CDR2 ANQGSEA. DNA of the CDR3: TGCAGCGTTGAAATTCTACAGGGGGGCATAGAGACCCAGTACTTC. Translated, it gives CSVEILQGGIETQYF.